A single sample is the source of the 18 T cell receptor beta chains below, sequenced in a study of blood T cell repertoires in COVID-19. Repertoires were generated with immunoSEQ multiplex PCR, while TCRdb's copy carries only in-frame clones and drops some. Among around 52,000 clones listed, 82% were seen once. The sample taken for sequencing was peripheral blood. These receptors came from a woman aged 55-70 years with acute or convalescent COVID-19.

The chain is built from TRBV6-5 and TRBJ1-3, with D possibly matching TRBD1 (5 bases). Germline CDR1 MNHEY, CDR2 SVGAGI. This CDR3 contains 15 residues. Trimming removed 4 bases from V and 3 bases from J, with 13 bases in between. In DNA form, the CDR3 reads TGTGCCAGCAGTTTGGTCGCAGGGAATGGAAACACCATATATTTT. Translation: CASSLVAGNGNTIYF.

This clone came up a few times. The CDR3 coding sequence is TGTGCCAGCAGTCGCAGACAGGGAGTCGTTGGGAACACTGAAGCTTTCTTT. It specifies CASSRRQGVVGNTEAFF. The genes are TRBV6-6 and TRBJ1-1; 7 nucleotides agree with TRBD1. With V trimmed by 5 bases and J by 1 base, 13 bases remained unmatched. Germline CDR1 MNHNY, CDR2 SVGAGI (reference sequence). CDR3 length equals 17 residues.

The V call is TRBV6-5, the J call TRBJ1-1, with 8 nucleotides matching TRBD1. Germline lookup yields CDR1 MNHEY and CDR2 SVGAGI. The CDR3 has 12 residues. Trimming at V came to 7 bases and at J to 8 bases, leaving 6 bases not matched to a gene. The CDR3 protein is CASIHDRGEAFF. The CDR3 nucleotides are TGTGCCAGCATCCACGACAGGGGAGAAGCTTTCTTT.

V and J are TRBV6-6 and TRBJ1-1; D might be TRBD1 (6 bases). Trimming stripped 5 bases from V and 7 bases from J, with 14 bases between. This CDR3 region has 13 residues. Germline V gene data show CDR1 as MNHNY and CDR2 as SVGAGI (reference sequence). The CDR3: CASSLLGGREAFF. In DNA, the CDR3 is TGTGCCAGCAGTCTTTTAGGGGGACGTGAAGCTTTCTTT.

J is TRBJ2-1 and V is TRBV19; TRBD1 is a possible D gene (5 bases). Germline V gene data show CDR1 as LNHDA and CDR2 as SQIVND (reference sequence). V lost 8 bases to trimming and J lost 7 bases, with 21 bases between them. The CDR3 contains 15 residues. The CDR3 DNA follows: TGTGCCAGTGTGAATGGTCAGGGAATGTGGAATGAGCAGTTCTTC. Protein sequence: CASVNGQGMWNEQFF.

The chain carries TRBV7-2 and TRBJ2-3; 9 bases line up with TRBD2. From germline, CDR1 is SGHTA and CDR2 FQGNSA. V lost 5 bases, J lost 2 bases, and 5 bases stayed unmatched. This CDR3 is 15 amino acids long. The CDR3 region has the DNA TGTGCCAGCAGCATGTCTAGCGGGGTCACAGATACGCAGTATTTT. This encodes CASSMSSGVTDTQYF. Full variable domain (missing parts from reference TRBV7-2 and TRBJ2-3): GAGVSQSPSNKVTEKGKDVELRCDPISGHTALYWYRQSLGQGLEFLIYFQGNSAPDKSGLPSDRFSAERTGGSVSTLTIQRTQQEDSAVYLCASSMSSGVTDTQYFGPGTRLTVL.

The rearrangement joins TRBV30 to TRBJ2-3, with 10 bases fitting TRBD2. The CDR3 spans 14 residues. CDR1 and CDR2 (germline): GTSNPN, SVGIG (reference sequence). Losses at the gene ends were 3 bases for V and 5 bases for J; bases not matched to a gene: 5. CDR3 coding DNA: TGTGCCTGGAGACTAGCGGGGAGTTTAGATACGCAGTATTTT. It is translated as CAWRLAGSLDTQYF.

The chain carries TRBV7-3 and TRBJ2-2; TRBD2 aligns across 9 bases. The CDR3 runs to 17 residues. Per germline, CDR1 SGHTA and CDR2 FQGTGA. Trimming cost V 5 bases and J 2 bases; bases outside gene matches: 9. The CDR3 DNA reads TGTGCCAGCAGCGTGATTAGCGGGGGTGGTAACACCGGGGAGCTGTTTTTT. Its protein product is CASSVISGGGNTGELFF.

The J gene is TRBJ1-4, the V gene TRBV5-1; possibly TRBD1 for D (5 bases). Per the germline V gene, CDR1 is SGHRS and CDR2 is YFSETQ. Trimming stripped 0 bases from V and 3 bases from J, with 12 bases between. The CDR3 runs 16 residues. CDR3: CASSLGARAPNEKLFF. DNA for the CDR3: TGCGCCAGCAGCTTGGGGGCCAGGGCCCCTAATGAAAAACTGTTTTTT.

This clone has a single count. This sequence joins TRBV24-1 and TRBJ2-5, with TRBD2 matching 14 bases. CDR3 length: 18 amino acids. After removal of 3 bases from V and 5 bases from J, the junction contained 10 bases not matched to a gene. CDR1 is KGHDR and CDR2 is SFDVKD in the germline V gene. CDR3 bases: TGTGCCACCAGTGATCAAACCGGGACTAGCGGGGGATATGAGACCCAGTACTTC. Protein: CATSDQTGTSGGYETQYF.

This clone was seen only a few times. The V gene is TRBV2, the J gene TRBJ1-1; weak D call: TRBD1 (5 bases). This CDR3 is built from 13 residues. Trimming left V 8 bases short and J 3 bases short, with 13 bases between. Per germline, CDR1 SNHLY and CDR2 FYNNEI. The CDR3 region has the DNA TGTGCCAGCCTGGCGGGGGGACACACTGAAGCTTTCTTT. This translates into CASLAGGHTEAFF.

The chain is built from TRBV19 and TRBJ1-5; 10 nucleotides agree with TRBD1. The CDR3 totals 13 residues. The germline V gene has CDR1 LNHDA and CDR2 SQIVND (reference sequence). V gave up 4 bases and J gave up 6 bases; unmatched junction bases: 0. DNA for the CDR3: TGTGCCAGTAGTAGGGACAGGGGTCAGCCCCAGCATTTT. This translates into CASSRDRGQPQHF.

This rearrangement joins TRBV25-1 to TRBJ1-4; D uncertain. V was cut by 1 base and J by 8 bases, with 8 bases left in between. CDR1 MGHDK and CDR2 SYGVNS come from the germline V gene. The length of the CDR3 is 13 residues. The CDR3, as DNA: TGTGCCAGCAGTGAATTTGGGAGGGAAAAACTGTTTTTT. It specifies CASSEFGREKLFF.

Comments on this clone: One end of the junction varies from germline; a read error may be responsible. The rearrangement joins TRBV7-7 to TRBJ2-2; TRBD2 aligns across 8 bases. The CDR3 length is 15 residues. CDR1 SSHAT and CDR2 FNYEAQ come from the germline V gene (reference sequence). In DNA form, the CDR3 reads TGTGCTAGCAGTAGCCGCGGGGGGCCGTCCGGGGAGCTGTTTTTT. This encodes CASSSRGGPSGELFF.

This chain's CDR3 is CASSTGQGQSYEQYF. The DNA for the CDR3 is TGTGCCAGCAGCACCGGACAGGGGCAATCCTACGAGCAGTACTTC. This chain connects TRBV9 to TRBJ2-7; TRBD1 matches 9 bases. The germline V gene encodes CDR1 SGDLS and CDR2 YYNGEE. This CDR3 has 15 residues. Trimming took 4 bases from V and 1 from J; bases not matched to a gene: 6.

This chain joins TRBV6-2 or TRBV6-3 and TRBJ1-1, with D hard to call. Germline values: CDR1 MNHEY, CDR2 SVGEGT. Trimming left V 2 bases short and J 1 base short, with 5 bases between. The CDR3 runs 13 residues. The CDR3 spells CASSYRQNTEAFF. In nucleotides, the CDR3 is TGTGCCAGCAGTTACAGACAGAACACTGAAGCTTTCTTT.

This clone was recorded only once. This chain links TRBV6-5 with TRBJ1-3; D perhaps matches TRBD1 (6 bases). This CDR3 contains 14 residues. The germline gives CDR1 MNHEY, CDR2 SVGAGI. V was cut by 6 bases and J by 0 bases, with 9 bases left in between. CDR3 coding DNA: TGTGCCAGCAGGGGGACATTCTCTGGAAACACCATATATTTT. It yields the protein CASRGTFSGNTIYF.

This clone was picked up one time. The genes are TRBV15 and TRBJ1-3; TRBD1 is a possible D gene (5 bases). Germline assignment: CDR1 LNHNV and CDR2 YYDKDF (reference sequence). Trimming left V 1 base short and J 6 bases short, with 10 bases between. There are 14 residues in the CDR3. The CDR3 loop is CATSRVLGANTIYF. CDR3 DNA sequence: TGTGCCACCAGCAGAGTCCTAGGGGCAAACACCATATATTTT.